This entry lists 27 T cell receptor beta chains sequenced from one sample in a study of cytomegalovirus exposure and HLA in healthy donors. PCR employed 60 Vbeta and 13 Jbeta primers. Sequencing was performed with immunoSEQ multiplex PCR; in TCRdb, only in-frame clones are kept and a portion is missing. Among 200,000 or so clones listed, around 80% were seen once. Sequencing input: PBMCs. Every receptor here comes from a young woman in good health and CMV-seropositive.

This clone showed up just once. The rearrangement links TRBV28 to TRBJ2-7; D ambiguous. Trimming took off 2 bases at V and 4 bases at J, with 6 bases between the two ends. The CDR3 spans 12 residues. Germline CDR1 and CDR2: MDHEN and SYDVKM. CDR3 coding DNA: TGTGCCAGCAGTTTACCGGGTTACGAGCAGTACGTC. Residues: CASSLPGYEQYV.

This clone was detected a few times. The rearrangement links TRBV7-3 to TRBJ1-1; a weak D match, TRBD1 (5 bases). Trimming took off 6 bases at V and 7 bases at J, with 12 bases between the two ends. The CDR3 is 12 residues long. The germline CDR1 and CDR2 sequences are SGHTA and FQGTGA. The DNA for the CDR3 is TGTGCCAGCAGTCAAAGGGGCAGTGAAGCTTTCTTT. This translates into CASSQRGSEAFF.

The V gene is TRBV4-3, the J gene TRBJ2-1; 7 bases are shared with TRBD2. V shed 1 base and J 5 bases; nucleotides not matched to a gene: 2. This CDR3 is 14 amino acids long. From germline, CDR1 is LGHNA and CDR2 YSLEER. The CDR3 DNA is TGCGCCAGCAGCCAAGTAGCGGGTAACAATGAGCAGTTCTTC. Protein product: CASSQVAGNNEQFF.

The rearrangement links TRBV18 to TRBJ1-4; 9 positions agree with TRBD1. The CDR3 contains 17 residues. Germline loops: CDR1 KGHSH, CDR2 LQKENI. The V and J ends lost 3 bases and 8 bases, in that order; junction bases with no gene match: 13. Here the CDR3 reads CASSPFSRGQGTEKLFF. The CDR3 region has the DNA TGTGCCAGCTCACCGTTTTCTCGGGGACAGGGAACCGAAAAACTGTTTTTT.

This clone was counted a few times. This chain connects TRBV13 to TRBJ2-2; 11 bases line up with TRBD1. The CDR3 totals 18 residues. Looked up from germline, CDR1 is PRHDT and CDR2 is FYEKMQ (reference sequence). The trim removed 4 bases at V and 1 base at J, leaving 8 bases unmatched. The DNA of the CDR3 is TGTGCCAGCAGCTGGGGACAGGGGGGACCTGGGAACACCGGGGAGCTGTTTTTT. Protein product: CASSWGQGGPGNTGELFF.

This clone was seen only a few times. The CDR3 coding sequence is TGTGCCAGCAGTGATGGAGCGGGGGGGGTAGATACGCAGTATTTT. This sequence encodes CASSDGAGGVDTQYF. J is TRBJ2-3 and V is TRBV6-4; TRBD2 agrees at 10 bases. The CDR3 has 15 residues. Germline V gene sequence: CDR1 MRHNA, CDR2 SNTAGT. V lost 3 bases to trimming and J lost 5 bases; unmatched junction nucleotides: 5.

V and J are TRBV5-1 and TRBJ1-3; D gene ambiguous. There are 16 residues in the CDR3. In germline, CDR1 is SGHRS, CDR2 YFSETQ. Trimming took 4 bases from V and 0 from J, leaving 14 bases between them. The chain's CDR3 is CASSPVAQRSGNTIYF. For the CDR3, the DNA is TGCGCCAGCAGCCCAGTTGCTCAACGCTCTGGAAACACCATATATTTT. The complete variable domain, with remaining parts taken from reference TRBV5-1 and TRBJ1-3, reads KAGVTQTPRYLIKTRGQQVTLSCSPISGHRSVSWYQQTPGQGLQFLFEYFSETQRNKGNFPGRFSGRQFSNSRSEMNVSTLELGDSALYLCASSPVAQRSGNTIYFGEGSWLTVV.

This rearrangement joins TRBV18 to TRBJ1-6; D is undetermined. Germline assignment: CDR1 KGHSH and CDR2 LQKENI. The CDR3 consists of 17 residues. Trimming pared 1 base from V and 0 bases from J, leaving 10 bases between. This CDR3 is CASSPRSMVSYNSPLHF. The CDR3 DNA sequence: TGTGCCAGCTCACCACGAAGCATGGTCTCCTATAATTCACCCCTCCACTTT.

V and J are TRBV10-3 and TRBJ2-7; D may be TRBD1 (5 bases). From germline, CDR1 is ENHRY and CDR2 SYGVKD. The CDR3 covers 15 residues. Trimming shortened V by 0 bases and J by 0 bases, and 9 bases separated the two germline ends. The DNA of the CDR3 is TGTGCCATCAGTGAGTCTTCTCAGGGCTCCTACGAGCAGTACTTC. Encoded protein: CAISESSQGSYEQYF.

V and J are TRBV6-1 and TRBJ1-1; a weak D match, TRBD1 (5 bases). V lost 0 bases and J lost 0, with 14 bases in between. The CDR3 covers 17 residues. Germline loops: CDR1 MNHNS, CDR2 SASEGT. The CDR3 region is CASSEAFGASLNTEAFF. The CDR3 nucleotides are TGTGCCAGCAGTGAAGCTTTTGGGGCCAGCCTGAACACTGAAGCTTTCTTT.

The chain joins TRBV6-4 to TRBJ2-2; a possible D gene is TRBD2 (6 bases). CDR1 is MRHNA, CDR2 SNTAGT, per germline. Trimming removed 3 bases from V and 1 base from J, with 9 bases in between. The CDR3 contains 15 residues. The CDR3 coding sequence is TGTGCCAGCAGTGATAGAGCGGGGAACACCGGGGAGCTGTTTTTT. It specifies CASSDRAGNTGELFF.

This chain connects TRBV7-2 to TRBJ2-5; weak D call: TRBD1 (5 bases). Germline lookup yields CDR1 SGHTA and CDR2 FQGNSA. The V gene lost 3 bases and the J gene lost 5 bases, with 13 bases spanning the gap. CDR3 length equals 14 residues. The CDR3 DNA is TGTGCCAGCAGCTTCAGGGTGGTGGGGGAGACCCAGTACTTC. Encoded protein: CASSFRVVGETQYF.

This chain uses TRBV28 with TRBJ2-7, with 10 bases that match TRBD2. The germline gives CDR1 MDHEN, CDR2 SYDVKM. Trimming cost V 6 bases and J 4 bases; bases outside gene matches: 6. The CDR3 has 14 amino acids. Here the CDR3 DNA reads TGTGCCAGCAGCGTCCAACTAGCGGGATACGAGCAGTACTTC. Its translation is CASSVQLAGYEQYF.

This clone was detected only a few times. The chain couples TRBV6-5 to TRBJ1-2; weak D call: TRBD1 (5 bases). Germline-derived CDR1 and CDR2 are MNHEY and SVGAGI. The CDR3 extends over 15 amino acids. V was cut by 9 bases and J by 2 bases, with 19 bases left in between. CDR3 nucleotide sequence: TGTGCCAGTCGCCTAAGTGGCAGGGCAAACTATGGCTACACCTTC. It specifies CASRLSGRANYGYTF.

This chain connects TRBV7-8 to TRBJ1-1; no reliable D call. CDR1 is SGHVS, CDR2 FQNEAQ, per germline. V gave up 7 bases and J gave up 1 base, with 10 bases separating them. The CDR3 is made up of 13 amino acids. The DNA for the CDR3 is TGTGCCAGCACCCTTGGGCGGAACACTGAAGCTTTCTTT. Amino acids: CASTLGRNTEAFF.

The rearrangement joins TRBV7-2 to TRBJ2-1; the D is unclear. CDR1 is SGHTA and CDR2 is FQGNSA in the germline V gene. V dropped 0 bases and J dropped 2 bases, with 11 bases sitting between them. This CDR3 region has 16 residues. DNA of the CDR3: TGTGCCAGCAGCTTAGCTGTCGGGTCCCCCTACAATGAGCAGTTCTTC. Translation gives CASSLAVGSPYNEQFF.

This clone was counted between two and nine times. V and J are TRBV6-5 and TRBJ2-5, with TRBD2 as a possible D gene (6 bases). Germline CDR1 is MNHEY and CDR2 is SVGAGI. The CDR3 totals 15 residues. Trimming removed 6 bases at V and 7 bases at J, with 21 bases between. The CDR3, as DNA: TGTGCCAGCAGGACGAGGGACGGGGTGGAGGGGACCCAGTACTTC. Its translation is CASRTRDGVEGTQYF.

The chain uses TRBV11-2 and TRBJ2-2; 8 bases line up with TRBD2. Germline CDR1 SGHAT, CDR2 FQNNGV. The CDR3 length is 15 residues. The V and J ends lost 5 bases and 1 base, in that order; junction bases with no gene match: 3. The DNA of the CDR3 is TGTGCCAGCAGCAGGAGCGGGGGGAACACCGGGGAGCTGTTTTTT. Translating it yields CASSRSGGNTGELFF.

Details on this clone: An end of the junction differs from the germline gene, which may be a read error. The rearrangement uses TRBV5-1 and TRBJ2-3; weak D call: TRBD1 (6 bases). The CDR3 consists of 14 residues. Germline V gives CDR1 SGHRS, CDR2 YFSETQ. The CDR3: CASSLDGRTDAQYF. DNA of the CDR3: TGCGCCAGCAGCTTGGACGGTCGGACAGATGCGCAGTATTTT.

This rearrangement joins TRBV5-4 to TRBJ2-3, with 16 bases that match TRBD2. The V segment lost 0 bases and the J segment 3 bases; nucleotides outside the gene matches: 7. Germline V lookup: CDR1 SGHNT, CDR2 YYREEE (reference sequence). CDR3 length equals 19 residues. The CDR3 loop is CASSLEGLAGGFSTDTQYF. The CDR3 coding sequence is TGTGCCAGCAGCTTGGAGGGACTAGCGGGGGGGTTTAGTACAGATACGCAGTATTTT.

V gene TRBV11-3 combines with J gene TRBJ2-1, with 9 bases lining up with TRBD1. There are 15 residues in the CDR3. V was pared by 3 bases and J by 3 bases, with 3 bases of the junction left unmatched. Germline V lookup: CDR1 SGHNT, CDR2 YENEEA. CDR3 nucleotide sequence: TGTGCCAGCAGCTTCGGGGGACAGGGCTACAATGAGCAGTTCTTC. Translating it yields CASSFGGQGYNEQFF. Variable domain in full (rest from reference TRBV11-3 and TRBJ2-1): EAGVVQSPRYKIIEKKQPVAFWCNPISGHNTLYWYLQNLGQGPELLIRYENEEAVDDSQLPKDRFSAERLKGVDSTLKIQPAELGDSAVYLCASSFGGQGYNEQFFGPGTRLTVL.

The chain uses TRBV18 and TRBJ1-5, with 7 bases lining up with TRBD1. The CDR3 is made up of 14 amino acids. Losses at the gene ends were 4 bases for V and 1 base for J; bases not matched to a gene: 1. Germline CDR1 KGHSH, CDR2 LQKENI. For the CDR3, the DNA is TGTGCCAGCTCACGGGACAGAAGCAATCAGCCCCAGCATTTT. It is translated as CASSRDRSNQPQHF. The whole variable domain, remainder taken from reference TRBV18 and TRBJ1-5, is NAGVMQNPRHLVRRRGQEARLRCSPMKGHSHVYWYRQLPEEGLKFMVYLQKENIIDESGMPKERFSAEFPKEGPSILRIQQVVRGDSAAYFCASSRDRSNQPQHFGDGTRLSIL.

V is TRBV19 and J is TRBJ1-6; TRBD1 aligns across 7 bases. The J segment lost 4 bases and the V segment lost 8 bases, leaving 5 bases of the junction unmatched. The CDR3 runs 14 residues. Germline CDR1 and CDR2: LNHDA and SQIVND (reference sequence). CDR3 in DNA: TGTGCCAGTTCCGGGACAGCTTATAATTCACCCCTCCACTTT. Translated: CASSGTAYNSPLHF. The variable domain in full, with the rest retrieved from reference TRBV19 and TRBJ1-6, is DGGITQSPKYLFRKEGQNVTLSCEQNLNHDAMYWYRQDPGQGLRLIYYSQIVNDFQKGDIAEGYSVSREKKESFPLTVTSAQKNPTAFYLCASSGTAYNSPLHFGNGTRLTVT.

The V and J genes are TRBV6-1 and TRBJ2-7, with D possibly TRBD1 on 5 matching bases. Trimming shortened V by 2 bases and J by 2 bases, and 13 bases separated the two germline ends. This CDR3 comprises 15 residues. Looked up from germline, CDR1 is MNHNS and CDR2 is SASEGT. CDR3 sequence reads: CASSELGARTYEQYV. The CDR3 DNA reads TGTGCCAGCAGTGAACTTGGGGCCCGAACCTACGAGCAGTACGTC.

The chain uses TRBV6-1 and TRBJ2-1, with D tentatively TRBD2 (6 bases). Germline CDR1 MNHNS, CDR2 SASEGT. The CDR3 length is 14 residues. Trimming removed 2 bases at V and 9 bases at J, with 14 bases between. Here the CDR3 DNA reads TGTGCCAGCAGTGAATTGCTCGACGGGGGTGAGCAGTTCTTC. It yields the protein CASSELLDGGEQFF.

This clone was detected a few times. The rearrangement links TRBV5-1 to TRBJ2-5; 9 nucleotides match TRBD1. The CDR3 is 14 amino acids. V dropped 6 bases and J dropped 1; count of bases not matched to a gene: 4. Germline V CDR1 and CDR2: SGHRS, YFSETQ. In DNA, the CDR3 is TGCGCCAGCATGACAGGGGGTGTCCAAGAGACCCAGTACTTC. Amino acids: CASMTGGVQETQYF.

The chain recombines TRBV28 with TRBJ1-1; 9 nucleotides line up with TRBD1. This CDR3 contains 16 residues. Germline-derived CDR1 and CDR2 are MDHEN and SYDVKM. V trimming: 4 bases; J trimming: 1 base; junction bases outside the gene matches: 7. CDR3 amino acids: CASSSPGTGTNTEAFF. The CDR3 DNA reads TGTGCCAGCAGTTCCCCCGGGACAGGGACGAACACTGAAGCTTTCTTT.